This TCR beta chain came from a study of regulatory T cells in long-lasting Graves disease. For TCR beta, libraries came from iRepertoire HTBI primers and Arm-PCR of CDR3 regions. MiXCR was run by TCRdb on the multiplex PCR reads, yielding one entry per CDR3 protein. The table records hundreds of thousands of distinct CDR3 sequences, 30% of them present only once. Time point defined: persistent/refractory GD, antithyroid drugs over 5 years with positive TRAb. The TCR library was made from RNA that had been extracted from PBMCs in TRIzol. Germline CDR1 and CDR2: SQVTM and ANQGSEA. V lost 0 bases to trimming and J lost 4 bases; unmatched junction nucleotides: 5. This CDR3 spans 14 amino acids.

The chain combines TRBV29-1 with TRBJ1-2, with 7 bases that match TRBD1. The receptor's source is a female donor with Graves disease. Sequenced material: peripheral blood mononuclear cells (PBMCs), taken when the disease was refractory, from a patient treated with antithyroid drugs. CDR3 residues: CSVEEVRGIYGYTF. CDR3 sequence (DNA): TGCAGCGTTGAAGAGGTCAGGGGGATCTATGGCTACACCTTC.